The source of this T cell receptor (beta chain) is a study of shared clonotypes between healthy human individuals. Findings of the study overall: Across subsets, estimated richness was generally greater for naive than for memory populations. Sampling involved blood alone; tissue repertoires likely differ.

As regards this clone: Antigen: not known. The sample contains more than one DNA sequence encoding this CDR3.

V lost 7 bases to trimming and J lost 1 base; unmatched junction nucleotides: 1. Per germline, CDR1 SGHRS and CDR2 YFSETQ. This CDR3 has 14 amino acids. Method: immunoSEQ multiplex PCR; TCRdb's copy keeps in-frame clones and lacks some. The data hold about 2.3 million clones, with just under 95% observed a single time. This clonotype originated in a man between 18 and 35 years old in good health. Some clones in this sample may be carry-over from other donors' samples. V is TRBV5-1 and J is TRBJ2-6; 8 positions agree with TRBD1. The specimen sequenced was naive CD4+ T cells from PBMCs. The subset denotes: CD45RA+ positively selected. The CDR3, as DNA: TGCGCCAGCCGGACAGGGTCTGGGGCCAACGTCCTGACTTTC. It encodes CASRTGSGANVLTF. Filled out from reference TRBV5-1 and TRBJ2-6, the complete variable domain reads KAGVTQTPRYLIKTRGQQVTLSCSPISGHRSVSWYQQTPGQGLQFLFEYFSETQRNKGNFPGRFSGRQFSNSRSEMNVSTLELGDSALYLCASRTGSGANVLTFGAGSRLTVL.